These T cell receptor beta chains were read from a single sample in a study of early T cells in non-severe SARS-CoV-2 infection. TCRdb processed the 5' RACE reads anew with MiXCR; each CDR3 protein has one entry. The sample holds 100,000 to 150,000 distinct CDR3 sequences; about 15% are singletons and the top ten take 20% to 25%. Sequencing was done on a sample of whole blood. Receptor source: an adult who was a healthcare worker with PCR-confirmed SARS-CoV-2 infection or an uninfected control (not recorded which). Both conserved end residues are part of each CDR3. D genes are given only for firm matches. Not every row has a clone size; where given, it reads once, few, many or a size class.

j_gene,v_gene,d_gene,abundance,CDR3nt,CDR3aa
TRBJ2-1,TRBV10-1,.,few,TGCGCCAGCAGTTCTACCTCACCGGGACCAAATATTAATGAGCAGTTCTTC,CASSSTSPGPNINEQFF
TRBJ1-1,TRBV12-3/TRBV12-4,.,.,TGTGCCAGCAGTTCCAGGGCTACCTCTGAAGCTTTCTTT,CASSSRATSEAFF
TRBJ2-2,TRBV20-1,TRBD2,.,TGCAGTGCTAGAGATGTTACTTCTAGCGGGGCCGGGGAGCTGTTTTTT,CSARDVTSSGAGELFF
TRBJ2-1,TRBV5-1,.,few,TGCGCCAGCTACCCCGCGGGGTCCCTTGATGAGCAGTTCTTC,CASYPAGSLDEQFF
TRBJ2-5,TRBV20-1,TRBD2,.,TGCAGTGCTAGAGCCAGCGGGGGCAAGGGGGAGACCCAGTACTTC,CSARASGGKGETQYF
TRBJ1-6,TRBV7-6,.,.,TGTGCCAGCAGCCCCACTCCAGGGAATGACTCACCCCTCCACTTT,CASSPTPGNDSPLHF
TRBJ1-2,TRBV29-1,.,.,TGCAGCGTTGACGTCGGGAGCCGCGGCTACACCTTC,CSVDVGSRGYTF
TRBJ2-2,TRBV24-1,.,many,TGTGCCACCCGTGATATGAACACCGGGGAGCTGTTTTTT,CATRDMNTGELFF
TRBJ2-3,TRBV24-1,.,few,TGTGCCACCAGTGATTTATCGGGGGTTACGCAGTATTTT,CATSDLSGVTQYF
TRBJ1-5,TRBV19,.,.,TGTGCCAGTACCTTTGGGGGGAATCAGCCCCAGCATTTT,CASTFGGNQPQHF
TRBJ1-2,TRBV7-9,.,few,TGTGCCAGCAGCCTTAGCCGGCCCGGGGGCTTGCTTTACGTCTATGGCTACACCTTC,CASSLSRPGGLLYVYGYTF
TRBJ2-7,TRBV25-1,TRBD2,few,TGTGCCAGCAGCGCCGGGACTAGCGGGGGGGTCTACGAGCAGTACTTC,CASSAGTSGGVYEQYF
TRBJ2-1,TRBV3-1,TRBD2,.,TGTGCCAGCAGCCACGGGACTAGGGTTGAGCAGTTCTTC,CASSHGTRVEQFF
TRBJ1-4,TRBV19,.,many,TGTGCCAGTAGTATGGCGGGCAGCTTGACTAATGAAAAACTGTTTTTT,CASSMAGSLTNEKLFF
TRBJ2-1,TRBV10-1,.,.,TGCGCCAGCAGTGAGTCAAATGGAAATGAGCAGTTCTTC,CASSESNGNEQFF
TRBJ2-1,TRBV6-2/TRBV6-3,TRBD2,.,TGTGCCAGCAGTTACCCCAGGGTCGGCGGGGGGAACTACAATGAGCAGTTCTTC,CASSYPRVGGGNYNEQFF
TRBJ2-5,TRBV29-1,.,many,TGCAGCGTTGGATGGCGGAATCAAGAGACCCAGTACTTC,CSVGWRNQETQYF
TRBJ1-2,TRBV5-1,.,few,TGCGCCAGCAGCCCGGTCGGGGGCAGCTATGGCTACACCTTC,CASSPVGGSYGYTF
TRBJ1-2,TRBV3-1,.,.,TGTGCCAGCAGCCCAGGGACCGTGGGCTATGGCTACACCTTC,CASSPGTVGYGYTF
TRBJ2-7,TRBV5-4,.,.,TGTGCCAGCAGCTTTCACGGAATTTACTACGAGCAGTACTTC,CASSFHGIYYEQYF
TRBJ1-6,TRBV20-1,.,many,TGCAGTGCTAGAGATCCTCTCGGCGGGGGGGATTCACCCCTCCACTTT,CSARDPLGGGDSPLHF
TRBJ1-1,TRBV20-1,.,few,TGCAGTGCTAGATCGGGTACAGTCGACACTGAAGCTTTCTTT,CSARSGTVDTEAFF
TRBJ1-4,TRBV3-1,.,once,TGTGCCAGCAGCCGTATGTCGGGGGAAAAACTGTTTTTT,CASSRMSGEKLFF
TRBJ2-1,TRBV4-1,TRBD2,few,TGCGCCAGCAGCCAAGATCCCGGGGCGGGGGGTGTATCCTACAATGAGCAGTTCTTC,CASSQDPGAGGVSYNEQFF
TRBJ2-1,TRBV7-9,.,.,TGTGCCAGCAGCTCCGGACAGCTCAATGAGCAGTTCTTC,CASSSGQLNEQFF
TRBJ1-2,TRBV4-1,.,.,TGCGCCAGCAGCCAAGCCGGGGTCGGGGATGGCTACACCTTC,CASSQAGVGDGYTF
TRBJ1-1,TRBV27,.,.,TGTGCCAGCAGTATAACCCCGAACCTGAACACTGAAGCTTTCTTT,CASSITPNLNTEAFF
TRBJ2-2,TRBV3-1,.,few,TGTGCCAGCAGACCTATCGACAGAACCGGGGAGCTGTTTTTT,CASRPIDRTGELFF
TRBJ1-4,TRBV10-3,.,.,TGTGCCATCAGTCAGGGACCTAAAGGTGAAAAACTGTTTTTT,CAISQGPKGEKLFF
TRBJ2-5,TRBV5-6,TRBD2,few,TGTGCCAGCAGCTTGAAGATGACTAGCGGGGGTCGAGAGACCCAGTACTTC,CASSLKMTSGGRETQYF
TRBJ1-2,TRBV5-8,TRBD1,.,TGTGCCAGCAGCTTGTCCGGGACAGGGGATCATGGCTACACCTTC,CASSLSGTGDHGYTF
TRBJ2-7,TRBV5-1,.,.,TGCGCCAGCAGCTTGGGGGTTTTCGGCTCCTACGAGCAGTACTTC,CASSLGVFGSYEQYF
TRBJ2-3,TRBV20-1,.,many,TGCAGTGCTAGACCCGGCGAGGCCGCAGGGGGCACAGATACGCAGTATTTT,CSARPGEAAGGTDTQYF
TRBJ2-1,TRBV3-1,TRBD1,.,TGTGCCAGCAGCTACGGACAGGGGGAGGATGAGCAGTTCTTC,CASSYGQGEDEQFF
TRBJ1-6,TRBV5-8,.,many,TGTGCCAGCAGCTTGGAAACGCCAGCCTATAATTCACCCCTCCACTTT,CASSLETPAYNSPLHF
TRBJ1-5,TRBV2,.,few,TGTGCCAGCAGGGAGGGGTACTTTCAGCCCCAGCATTTT,CASREGYFQPQHF
TRBJ2-3,TRBV29-1,.,many,TGCAGCCTCCGAACGGGGACAGATACGCAGTATTTT,CSLRTGTDTQYF
TRBJ2-5,TRBV6-1,.,.,TGTGCCAGCAGACCCCTAGGGGCAGGGCGGAGGGAGACCCAGTACTTC,CASRPLGAGRRETQYF
TRBJ2-5,TRBV20-1,TRBD1,.,TGCAGTGCTAGAAGGGACAGGGAAGAGACCCAGTACTTC,CSARRDREETQYF
TRBJ2-4,TRBV5-1,.,few,TGCGCCAGCAGTCCCATGCTGGGGGTGGCAAACATTCAGTACTTC,CASSPMLGVANIQYF
TRBJ1-2,TRBV11-2,.,few,TGTGCCAGCAGCACGAACCGGGGGCTCCATGGCTACACCTTC,CASSTNRGLHGYTF
TRBJ2-4,TRBV9,TRBD2,.,TGTGCCAGCAGCGTAGGACTAGCGGGGGGCGCTCAAAACATTCAGTACTTC,CASSVGLAGGAQNIQYF
TRBJ2-1,TRBV2,.,few,TGTGCCAGCAGTGTTAGGGCGGGGCGCTCCTACAATGAGCAGTTCTTC,CASSVRAGRSYNEQFF
TRBJ2-7,TRBV10-3,TRBD2,.,TGTGCCTCCCGGCAGGCGGGGGAGTACGAGCAGTACTTC,CASRQAGEYEQYF
TRBJ1-3,TRBV4-1,.,few,TGCGCCAGCAGCCAAGAGGGGGGCTTCGGAAACACCATATATTTT,CASSQEGGFGNTIYF
TRBJ1-1,TRBV12-3/TRBV12-4,.,many,TGTGCCAGCATCTGGGGGGGACACCCGAACACTGAAGCTTTCTTT,CASIWGGHPNTEAFF
TRBJ1-6,TRBV6-1,.,few,TGTGCCAGCAGTGAAGCTTGGGCAGGGACCACCAATTCACCCCTCCACTTT,CASSEAWAGTTNSPLHF